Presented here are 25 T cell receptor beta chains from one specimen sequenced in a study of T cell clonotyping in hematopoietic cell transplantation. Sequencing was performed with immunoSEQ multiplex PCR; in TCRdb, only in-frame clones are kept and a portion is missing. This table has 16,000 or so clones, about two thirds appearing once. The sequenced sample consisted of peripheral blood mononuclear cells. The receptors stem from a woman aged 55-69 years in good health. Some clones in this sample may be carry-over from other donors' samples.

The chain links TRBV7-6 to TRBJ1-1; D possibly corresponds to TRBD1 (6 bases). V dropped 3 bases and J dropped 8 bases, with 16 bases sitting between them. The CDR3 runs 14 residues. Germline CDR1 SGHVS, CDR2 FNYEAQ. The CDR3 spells CASSFRSRGSEAFF. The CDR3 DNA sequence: TGTGCCAGCAGCTTTCGGTCGAGGGGGTCCGAAGCTTTCTTT.

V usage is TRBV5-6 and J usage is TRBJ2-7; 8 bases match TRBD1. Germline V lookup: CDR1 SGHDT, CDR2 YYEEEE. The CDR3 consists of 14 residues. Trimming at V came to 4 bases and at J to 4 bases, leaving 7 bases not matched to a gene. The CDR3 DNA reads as TGTGCCAGCAGCCCAGGACAGGGTGGGTACGAGCAGTACTTC. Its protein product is CASSPGQGGYEQYF.

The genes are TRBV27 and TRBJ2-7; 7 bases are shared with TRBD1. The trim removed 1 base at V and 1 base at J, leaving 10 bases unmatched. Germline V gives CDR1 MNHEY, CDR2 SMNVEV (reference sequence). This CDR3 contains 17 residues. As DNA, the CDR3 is TGTGCCAGCAGTTTATTATGGTCGGGACAGCAATCCTACGAGCAGTACTTC. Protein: CASSLLWSGQQSYEQYF.

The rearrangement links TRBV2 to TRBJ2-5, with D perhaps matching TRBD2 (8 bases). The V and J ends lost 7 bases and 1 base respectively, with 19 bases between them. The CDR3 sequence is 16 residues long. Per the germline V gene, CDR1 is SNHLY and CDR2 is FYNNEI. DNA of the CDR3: TGTGCCAGCAAGGTTGGGACAGCGGGGGTCCAAGAGACCCAGTACTTC. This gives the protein CASKVGTAGVQETQYF.

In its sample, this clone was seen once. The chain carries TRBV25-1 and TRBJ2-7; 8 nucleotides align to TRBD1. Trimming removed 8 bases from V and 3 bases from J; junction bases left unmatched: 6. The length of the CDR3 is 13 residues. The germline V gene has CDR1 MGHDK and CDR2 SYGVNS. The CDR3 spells CASAGTGLYEQYF. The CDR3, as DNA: TGTGCCAGCGCGGGGACAGGCCTCTACGAGCAGTACTTC.

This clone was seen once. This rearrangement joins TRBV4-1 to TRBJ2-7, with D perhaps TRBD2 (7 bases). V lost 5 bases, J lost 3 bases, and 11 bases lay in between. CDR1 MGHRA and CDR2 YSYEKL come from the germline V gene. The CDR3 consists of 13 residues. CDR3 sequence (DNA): TGCGCCAGCAGCGTAGGGGGGGGCTACGAGCAGTACTTC. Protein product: CASSVGGGYEQYF.

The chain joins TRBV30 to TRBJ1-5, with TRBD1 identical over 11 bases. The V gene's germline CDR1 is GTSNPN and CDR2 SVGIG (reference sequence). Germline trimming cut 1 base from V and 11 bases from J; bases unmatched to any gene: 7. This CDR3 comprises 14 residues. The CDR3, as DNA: TGTGCCTGGAGTGACGGGACAGGGGGGTTGGCCCAGCATTTT. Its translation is CAWSDGTGGLAQHF. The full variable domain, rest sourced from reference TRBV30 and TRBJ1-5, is SQTIHQWPATLVQPVGSPLSLECTVEGTSNPNLYWYRQAAGRGLQLLFYSVGIGQISSEVPQNLSASRPQDRQFILSSKKLLLSDSGFYLCAWSDGTGGLAQHFGDGTRLSIL.

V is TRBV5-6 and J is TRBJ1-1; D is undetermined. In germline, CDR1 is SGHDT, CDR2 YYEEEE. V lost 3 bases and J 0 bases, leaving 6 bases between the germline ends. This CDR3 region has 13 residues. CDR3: CASSSEMNTEAFF. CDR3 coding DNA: TGTGCCAGCAGCTCGGAGATGAACACTGAAGCTTTCTTT.

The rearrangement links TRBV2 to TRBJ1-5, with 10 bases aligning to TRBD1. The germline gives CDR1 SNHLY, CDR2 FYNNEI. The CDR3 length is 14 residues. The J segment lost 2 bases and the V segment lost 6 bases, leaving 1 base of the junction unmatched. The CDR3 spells CASRGTGGNQPQHF. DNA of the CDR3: TGTGCCAGCAGGGGGACAGGGGGCAATCAGCCCCAGCATTTT.

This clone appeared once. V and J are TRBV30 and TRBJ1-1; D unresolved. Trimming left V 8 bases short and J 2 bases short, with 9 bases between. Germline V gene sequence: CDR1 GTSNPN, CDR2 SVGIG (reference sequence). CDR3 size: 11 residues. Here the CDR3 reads CAGIYNTEAFF. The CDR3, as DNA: TGTGCCGGCATATACAACACTGAAGCTTTCTTT.

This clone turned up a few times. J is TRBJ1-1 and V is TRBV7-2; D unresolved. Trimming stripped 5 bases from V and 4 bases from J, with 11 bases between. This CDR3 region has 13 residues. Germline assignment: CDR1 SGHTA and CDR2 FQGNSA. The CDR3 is CASSTGRTTEAFF. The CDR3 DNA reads TGTGCCAGCAGCACTGGACGGACCACTGAAGCTTTCTTT. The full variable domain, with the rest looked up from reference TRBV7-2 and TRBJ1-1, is GAGVSQSPSNKVTEKGKDVELRCDPISGHTALYWYRQSLGQGLEFLIYFQGNSAPDKSGLPSDRFSAERTGGSVSTLTIQRTQQEDSAVYLCASSTGRTTEAFFGQGTRLTVV.

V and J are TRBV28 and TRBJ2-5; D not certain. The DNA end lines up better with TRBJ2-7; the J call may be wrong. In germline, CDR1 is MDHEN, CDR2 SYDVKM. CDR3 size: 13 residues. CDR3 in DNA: TGTGCCAGCAGTTTAGTGGGGTTGTACGAGCAGTACTTC. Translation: CASSLVGLYEQYF.

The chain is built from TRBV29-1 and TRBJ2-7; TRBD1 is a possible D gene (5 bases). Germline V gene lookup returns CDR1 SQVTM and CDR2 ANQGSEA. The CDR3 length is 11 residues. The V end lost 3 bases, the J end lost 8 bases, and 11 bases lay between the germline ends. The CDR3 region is CSVDSTGQQYF. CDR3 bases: TGCAGCGTTGACTCTACAGGTCAGCAGTACTTC.

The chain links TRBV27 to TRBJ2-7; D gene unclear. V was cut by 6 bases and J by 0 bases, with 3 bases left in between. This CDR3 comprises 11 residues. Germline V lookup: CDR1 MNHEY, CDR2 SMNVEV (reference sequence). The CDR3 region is CASRGSYEQYF. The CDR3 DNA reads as TGTGCCAGCAGAGGCTCCTACGAGCAGTACTTC.

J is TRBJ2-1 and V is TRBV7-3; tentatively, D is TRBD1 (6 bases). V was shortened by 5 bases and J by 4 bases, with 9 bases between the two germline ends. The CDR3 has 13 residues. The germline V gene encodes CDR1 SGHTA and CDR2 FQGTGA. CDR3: CASSLGQYNEQFF. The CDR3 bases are TGTGCCAGCAGCCTAGGACAGTACAATGAGCAGTTCTTC.

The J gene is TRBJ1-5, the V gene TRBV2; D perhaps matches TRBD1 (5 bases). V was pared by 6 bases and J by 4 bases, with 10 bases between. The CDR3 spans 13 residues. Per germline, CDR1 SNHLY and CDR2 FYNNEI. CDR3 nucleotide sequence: TGTGCCAGCAGGAACACAGGTAATCAGCCCCAGCATTTT. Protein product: CASRNTGNQPQHF.

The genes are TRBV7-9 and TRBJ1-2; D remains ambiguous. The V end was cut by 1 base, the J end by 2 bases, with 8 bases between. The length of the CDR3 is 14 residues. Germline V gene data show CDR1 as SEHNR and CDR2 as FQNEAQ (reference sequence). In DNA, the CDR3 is TGTGCCAGCAGCTTAGAGGGCCGAAACTATGGCTACACCTTC. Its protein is CASSLEGRNYGYTF.

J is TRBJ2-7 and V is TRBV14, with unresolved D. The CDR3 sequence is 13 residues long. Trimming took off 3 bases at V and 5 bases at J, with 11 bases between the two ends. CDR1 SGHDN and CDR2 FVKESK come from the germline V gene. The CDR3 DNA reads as TGTGCCAGCAGCCATAGACCGACGCACGAGCAGTACTTC. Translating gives CASSHRPTHEQYF.

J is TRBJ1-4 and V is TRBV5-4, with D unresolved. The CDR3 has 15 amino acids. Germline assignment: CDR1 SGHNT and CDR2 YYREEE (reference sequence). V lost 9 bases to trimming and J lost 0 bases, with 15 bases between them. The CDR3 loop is CATRTDLTTNEKLFF. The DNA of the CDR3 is TGTGCCACACGCACAGACCTCACAACTAATGAAAAACTGTTTTTT. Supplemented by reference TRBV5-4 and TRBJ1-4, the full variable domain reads ETGVTQSPTHLIKTRGQQVTLRCSSQSGHNTVSWYQQALGQGPQFIFQYYREEENGRGNFPPRFSGLQFPNYSSELNVNALELDDSALYLCATRTDLTTNEKLFFGSGTQLSVL.

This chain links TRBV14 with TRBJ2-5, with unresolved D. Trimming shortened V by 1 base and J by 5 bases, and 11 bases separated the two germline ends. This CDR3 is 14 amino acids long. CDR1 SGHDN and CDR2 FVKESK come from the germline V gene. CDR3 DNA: TGTGCCAGCAGCCAAGTGACTGCGAGGGAGACCCAGTACTTC. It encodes CASSQVTARETQYF.

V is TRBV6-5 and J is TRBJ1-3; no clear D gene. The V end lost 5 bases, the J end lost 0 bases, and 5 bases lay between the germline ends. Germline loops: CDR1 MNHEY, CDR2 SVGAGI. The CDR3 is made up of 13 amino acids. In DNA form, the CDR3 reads TGTGCCAGCAGTCGCCGCTCTGGAAACACCATATATTTT. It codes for CASSRRSGNTIYF.

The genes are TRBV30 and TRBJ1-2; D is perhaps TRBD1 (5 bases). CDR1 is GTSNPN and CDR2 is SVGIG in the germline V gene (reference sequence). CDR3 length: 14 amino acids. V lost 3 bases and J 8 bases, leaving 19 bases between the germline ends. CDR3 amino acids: CAWRATGSSNGYTF. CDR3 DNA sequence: TGTGCCTGGAGGGCTACAGGATCCAGTAACGGCTACACCTTC.

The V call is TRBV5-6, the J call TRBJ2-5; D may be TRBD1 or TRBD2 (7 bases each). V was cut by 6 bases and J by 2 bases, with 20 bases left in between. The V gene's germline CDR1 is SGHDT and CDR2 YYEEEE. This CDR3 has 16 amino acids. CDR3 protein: CASTPQGGTPQETQYF. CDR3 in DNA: TGTGCCAGCACCCCCCAGGGGGGGACACCTCAAGAGACCCAGTACTTC.

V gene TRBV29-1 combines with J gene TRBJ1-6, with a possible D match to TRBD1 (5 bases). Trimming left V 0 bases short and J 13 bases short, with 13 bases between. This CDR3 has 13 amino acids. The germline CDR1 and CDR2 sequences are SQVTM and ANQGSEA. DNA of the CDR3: TGCAGCGTTGAAGATAGTGGGGGGGGGCCCCTCCACTTT. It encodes CSVEDSGGGPLHF. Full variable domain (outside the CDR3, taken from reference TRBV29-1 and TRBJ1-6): SAVISQKPSRDICQRGTSLTIQCQVDSQVTMMFWYRQQPGQSLTLIATANQGSEATYESGFVIDKFPISRPNLTFSTLTVSNMSPEDSSIYLCSVEDSGGGPLHFGNGTRLTVT.

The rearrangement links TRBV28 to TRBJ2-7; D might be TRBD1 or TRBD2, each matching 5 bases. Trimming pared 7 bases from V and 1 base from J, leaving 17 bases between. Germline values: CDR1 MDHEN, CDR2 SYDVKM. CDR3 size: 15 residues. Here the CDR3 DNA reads TGTGCCAGCACCGACTCCGGGGCAAAGTCCTACGAGCAGTACTTC. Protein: CASTDSGAKSYEQYF.